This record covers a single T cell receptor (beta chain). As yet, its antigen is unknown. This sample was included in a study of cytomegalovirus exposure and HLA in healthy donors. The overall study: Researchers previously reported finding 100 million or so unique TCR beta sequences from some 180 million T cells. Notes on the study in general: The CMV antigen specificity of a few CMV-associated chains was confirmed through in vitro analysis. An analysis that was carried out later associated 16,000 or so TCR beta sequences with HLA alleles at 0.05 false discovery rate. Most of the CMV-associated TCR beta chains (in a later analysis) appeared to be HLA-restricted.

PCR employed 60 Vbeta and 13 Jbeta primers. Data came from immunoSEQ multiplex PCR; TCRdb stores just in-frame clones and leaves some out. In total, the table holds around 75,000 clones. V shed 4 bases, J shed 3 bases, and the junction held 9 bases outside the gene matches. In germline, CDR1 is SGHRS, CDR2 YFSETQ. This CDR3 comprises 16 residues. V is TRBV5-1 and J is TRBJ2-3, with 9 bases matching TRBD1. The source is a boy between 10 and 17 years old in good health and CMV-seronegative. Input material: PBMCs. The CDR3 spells CASSLDRGIPTDTQYF. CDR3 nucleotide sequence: TGCGCCAGCAGCCTGGACAGGGGAATCCCTACAGATACGCAGTATTTT.